This TCR beta chain was captured by sequencing in a study of cytomegalovirus exposure and HLA in healthy donors. Study outcomes and limitations: Most TCR sequences were seen very rarely across donors, but some public TCRs occurred in many. The study put roughly 160 TCR beta chains on its list as cytomegalovirus-associated. Within the 120 or so validation repertoires, first-cohort TCR clusters tended to co-occur, according to a later analysis.

Comment on this clone: The antigen is unknown.

The CDR3 has 12 amino acids. Trimming pared 2 bases from V and 8 bases from J, leaving 6 bases between. Germline V gene sequence: CDR1 SGHDN, CDR2 FVKESK. The table came from immunoSEQ multiplex PCR; TCRdb's copy has only in-frame clones and leaves some out. The sample has roughly 71,000 clones, less than 95% seen once. The rearrangement uses TRBV14 and TRBJ1-4; D is unresolved. The specimen sequenced was PBMCs. The origin of this receptor is a woman between 18 and 30 years old in good health and CMV-seronegative. The CDR3 region has the DNA TGTGCCAGCAGCCAAATGGGCGAAAAACTGTTTTTT. This gives the protein CASSQMGEKLFF.